These 20 T cell receptor beta chains were sequenced from one sample in a study of spatial heterogeneity in lung cancer. Each CDR3 protein gets one entry after TCRdb re-called the 5' RACE reads with MiXCR. Of about 38,000 distinct CDR3 sequences in the sample, roughly 8% were seen once. Time point described: sample taken at primary tumor resection. Sequencing was performed on whole RNA extracted from tumor and nontumor lung tissue, or from frozen PBMC, and the material was left unsorted. The specimen comprised PBMCs, sampled at surgery. Receptor source: a male donor with early-stage non-small cell lung cancer.

This clonotype has a count of ten or more. The chain recombines TRBV3-1 with TRBJ1-5; 7 bases match TRBD1. The germline V gene has CDR1 LGHDT and CDR2 YNNKEL (reference sequence). V lost 4 bases to trimming and J lost 6 bases; unmatched junction nucleotides: 6. The CDR3 covers 14 residues. CDR3 amino acids: CASSRRGQSQPQHF. Here the CDR3 DNA reads TGTGCCAGCAGCCGAAGGGGACAGAGTCAGCCCCAGCATTTT. The full variable domain, rest sourced from reference TRBV3-1 and TRBJ1-5, is DTAVSQTPKYLVTQMGNDKSIKCEQNLGHDTMYWYKQDSKKFLKIMFSYNNKELIINETVPNRFSPKSPDKAHLNLHINSLELGDSAVYFCASSRRGQSQPQHFGDGTRLSIL.

V usage is TRBV12-3 or TRBV12-4 and J usage is TRBJ2-4; 8 nucleotides line up with TRBD2. The V gene end was trimmed by 8 bases and the J gene end by 8 bases; junction bases not matched to a gene: 11. The CDR3 runs to 14 residues. The DNA for the CDR3 is TGTGCCAGCGGCATTAGCGGGGTTCCGGACATTCAGTACTTC. It encodes CASGISGVPDIQYF.

This clonotype was recorded at least ten times. The chain has TRBV3-1 and TRBJ2-1; 10 positions agree with TRBD2. Germline V gives CDR1 LGHDT, CDR2 YNNKEL (reference sequence). After removal of 8 bases from V and 7 bases from J, the junction contained 2 bases not matched to a gene. This CDR3 region has 12 residues. DNA for the CDR3: TGTGCCAGCGAGCGGGAGGGAAATGAGCAGTTCTTC. Residues: CASEREGNEQFF.

At least ten counts were recorded for this clonotype. One junction end disagrees with the germline gene, perhaps due to a read error. V usage is TRBV6-1 and J usage is TRBJ1-4; perhaps TRBD1 as D (6 bases). Germline V gene data show CDR1 as MNHNS and CDR2 as SASEGT. The CDR3 has 13 amino acids. In DNA, the CDR3 is TGTGCCAGCAGTGCGGGGGGCTATCCGGGAGTAAATTTT. This encodes CASSAGGYPGVNF.

This clonotype was seen at least ten times. The chain couples TRBV12-3 or TRBV12-4 to TRBJ2-1, with no clear D. Trimming stripped 3 bases from V and 7 bases from J, with 13 bases between. CDR3 length: 14 amino acids. CDR3 in amino acids: CASSFMTASNEQFF. In DNA, the CDR3 is TGTGCCAGCAGTTTTATGACTGCCAGTAATGAGCAGTTCTTC.

At least ten counts were recorded for this clonotype. V usage is TRBV12-3 or TRBV12-4 and J usage is TRBJ2-3, with 9 bases aligning to TRBD2. The V gene end was trimmed by 6 bases and the J gene end by 2 bases; junction bases not matched to a gene: 6. This CDR3 contains 15 residues. The CDR3 sequence: CASSLGGGATDTQYF. The DNA for the CDR3 is TGTGCCAGCAGCCTCGGCGGGGGGGCCACAGATACGCAGTATTTT.

In its sample, this clonotype was seen many times. This sequence joins TRBV12-5 and TRBJ2-2; 8 nucleotides match TRBD1. This CDR3 comprises 17 residues. Germline V gene data show CDR1 as LGHNT and CDR2 as FRNRAP. J lost 4 bases, V lost 0 bases, and 7 bases had no gene match. The CDR3 loop reads CASGLVRPGQATGELFF. CDR3 coding DNA: TGTGCTAGTGGTTTGGTACGTCCGGGACAGGCCACCGGGGAGCTGTTTTTT.

This clonotype was seen at least ten times. The chain has TRBV7-2 and TRBJ1-6, with 7 positions matching TRBD1. CDR1 and CDR2 from the germline V gene are SGHTA and FQGNSA. There are 15 residues in the CDR3. V was pared by 1 base and J by 10 bases, with 7 bases of the junction left unmatched. The CDR3 spells CASSLDRGQGSPLHF. In DNA, the CDR3 is TGTGCCAGCAGCTTAGACAGGGGCCAGGGATCACCCCTCCACTTT. Based on the CDR3 plus reference TRBV7-2 and TRBJ1-6, the full variable domain is GAGVSQSPSNKVTEKGKDVELRCDPISGHTALYWYRQSLGQGLEFLIYFQGNSAPDKSGLPSDRFSAERTGGSVSTLTIQRTQQEDSAVYLCASSLDRGQGSPLHFGNGTRLTVT.

This clonotype was seen repeatedly, ten times or more. The chain recombines TRBV7-8 with TRBJ2-5; a possible D gene is TRBD2 (6 bases). V was shortened by 4 bases and J by 1 base, with 10 bases between the two germline ends. The CDR3 is made up of 14 amino acids. In germline, CDR1 is SGHVS, CDR2 FQNEAQ. The CDR3, as DNA: TGTGCCAGCAGCTCCCGGGACTTCCAAGAGACCCAGTACTTC. It codes for CASSSRDFQETQYF.

This clonotype has more than one count but fewer than ten. This rearrangement joins TRBV30 to TRBJ1-5; D remains ambiguous. CDR3 length: 13 amino acids. CDR1 GTSNPN and CDR2 SVGIG come from the germline V gene (reference sequence). Trimming pared 0 bases from V and 4 bases from J, leaving 7 bases between. CDR3 nucleotide sequence: TGTGCCTGGAGTGTGGAAGGGAATCAGCCCCAGCATTTT. Amino acids: CAWSVEGNQPQHF.

The chain employs TRBV7-8 and TRBJ2-1; no reliable D call. Germline CDR1 is SGHVS and CDR2 is FQNEAQ. V dropped 3 bases and J dropped 9 bases, with 6 bases sitting between them. This CDR3 contains 11 residues. The CDR3 DNA reads TGTGCCAGCAGCTTTTATAGTGAGCAGTTCTTC. It encodes CASSFYSEQFF.

This clonotype was counted at least ten times. V is TRBV28 and J is TRBJ2-3; D unresolved. The CDR3 has 15 amino acids. V shed 2 bases and J shed 3 bases, with 12 bases lying between them. Germline V gene data show CDR1 as MDHEN and CDR2 as SYDVKM. CDR3 DNA sequence: TGTGCCAGCAGTTTAGGGCTCATTAATACAGATACGCAGTATTTT. The encoded protein is CASSLGLINTDTQYF. Full variable domain (outside the CDR3, taken from reference TRBV28 and TRBJ2-3): DVKVTQSSRYLVKRTGEKVFLECVQDMDHENMFWYRQDPGLGLRLIYFSYDVKMKEKGDIPEGYSVSREKKERFSLILESASTNQTSMYLCASSLGLINTDTQYFGPGTRLTVL.

This clonotype was seen many times. The chain couples TRBV3-1 to TRBJ2-2; D call uncertain. The ends were cut back, 0 bases at V and 1 base at J, with 15 bases in the middle. Germline lookup yields CDR1 LGHDT and CDR2 YNNKEL (reference sequence). This CDR3 has 18 residues. Here the CDR3 DNA reads TGTGCCAGCAGCCAAGAAGGCGCCGGGTTTGGGAACACCGGGGAGCTGTTTTTT. Translating gives CASSQEGAGFGNTGELFF.

The CDR3 DNA sequence: TGTGCCACCAGTGAAACGACTAGCGGGGGTTCCTACGAGCAGTACTTC. Its protein product is CATSETTSGGSYEQYF. The chain recombines TRBV24-1 with TRBJ2-7; 12 positions agree with TRBD2. CDR1 and CDR2 (germline): KGHDR, SFDVKD. The CDR3 totals 16 residues. J was trimmed by 1 base and V by 4 bases; bases with no gene match: 4.

This clonotype came up many times. The genes are TRBV7-9 and TRBJ1-6, with D hard to call. Germline V CDR1 and CDR2: SEHNR, FQNEAQ (reference sequence). Between the trimmed V and J ends, which lost 2 bases and 8 bases, there was a span of 7 bases. The CDR3 runs 13 residues. The CDR3 protein is CASSLMSDSPLHF. CDR3 nucleotide sequence: TGTGCCAGCAGCTTAATGTCGGATTCACCCCTCCACTTT.

This clonotype was detected ten times or more. The J gene is TRBJ1-5, the V gene TRBV19; TRBD1 is a possible D gene (5 bases). Per the germline V gene, CDR1 is LNHDA and CDR2 is SQIVND (reference sequence). Trimming removed 5 bases from V and 4 bases from J, with 15 bases in between. The CDR3 has 15 residues. The CDR3 is CASSLLGGVNQPQHF. The CDR3 DNA reads as TGTGCCAGTAGTCTCCTGGGAGGGGTAAATCAGCCCCAGCATTTT. Full variable domain (remainder filled in from reference TRBV19 and TRBJ1-5): DGGITQSPKYLFRKEGQNVTLSCEQNLNHDAMYWYRQDPGQGLRLIYYSQIVNDFQKGDIAEGYSVSREKKESFPLTVTSAQKNPTAFYLCASSLLGGVNQPQHFGDGTRLSIL.

This clonotype was seen ten or more times. This chain uses TRBV7-3 with TRBJ2-1; 15 nucleotides agree with TRBD2. The V segment lost 3 bases and the J segment 2 bases; nucleotides outside the gene matches: 8. This CDR3 has 19 amino acids. CDR1 and CDR2 (germline): SGHTA, FQGTGA. CDR3 protein: CASSFWGLAGGGAYNEQFF. CDR3 coding DNA: TGTGCCAGCAGCTTCTGGGGACTAGCGGGAGGAGGGGCCTACAATGAGCAGTTCTTC.

This clonotype was recorded a few times. V gene TRBV12-3 or TRBV12-4 combines with J gene TRBJ2-1; D unclear. This CDR3 is built from 14 residues. The V gene lost 5 bases and the J gene lost 0 bases, with 8 bases spanning the gap. The CDR3 region is CASSTVSSYNEQFF. The CDR3 DNA follows: TGTGCCAGCAGTACCGTTAGCTCCTACAATGAGCAGTTCTTC.

There are a few counts of this clonotype. Germline is not matched at one junction end, which may reflect a read error. V usage is TRBV7-7 and J usage is TRBJ2-2, with a tentative D call TRBD1 (6 bases). The length of the CDR3 is 14 residues. Germline V CDR1 and CDR2: SSHAT, FNYEAQ (reference sequence). DNA for the CDR3: TGTGCTAGCAGCTTACAACAGGGCACCGGGGAGCTGTTTTTT. The encoded protein is CASSLQQGTGELFF.

A few counts support this clonotype. The chain employs TRBV20-1 and TRBJ1-5; possibly TRBD1 for D (5 bases). CDR1 and CDR2 from the germline V gene are DFQATT and SNEGSKA (reference sequence). Trimming cost V 3 bases and J 4 bases, with 19 bases left between them. The CDR3 has 16 residues. CDR3: CSARSMGRGVNQPQHF. The CDR3 nucleotides are TGCAGTGCTAGGAGTATGGGGCGGGGCGTGAATCAGCCCCAGCATTTT.